This T cell receptor beta chain derives from a study of T-cell reconstitution after alpha-beta-depleted transplantation in children. Study results and limitations: The main origin of T-cell counts and diversity one year after transplant was newly produced T cells. About two months after transplant, alpha-beta T cells reportedly came from several hundred expanded graft clones.

Remarks on this clonotype: What it recognizes is unknown.

This CDR3 is built from 15 residues. Per germline, CDR1 SGHRS and CDR2 YFSETQ. V lost 4 bases and J lost 4; bases outside the gene matches: 7. Preparing the TCRbeta library involved the use of unique molecular identifiers. Via MiXCR, TCRdb re-called the PCR reads, giving one row per CDR3 protein. The sample carries around 670,000 distinct CDR3 sequences, over 10% recorded once. The chain joins TRBV5-1 to TRBJ2-1; 8 nucleotides line up with TRBD1. Sequencing used PBMCs, obtained before TCRalphabeta/CD19-depleted stem cell transplant. The clonotype comes from a girl aged 2-10 years with congenital amegakaryocytic thrombocytopenia, due to receive a stem cell transplant. The CDR3 DNA sequence: TGCGCCAGCAGCGTTGCCCGGACAGGGTACAATGAGCAGTTCTTC. Translated, it gives CASSVARTGYNEQFF.